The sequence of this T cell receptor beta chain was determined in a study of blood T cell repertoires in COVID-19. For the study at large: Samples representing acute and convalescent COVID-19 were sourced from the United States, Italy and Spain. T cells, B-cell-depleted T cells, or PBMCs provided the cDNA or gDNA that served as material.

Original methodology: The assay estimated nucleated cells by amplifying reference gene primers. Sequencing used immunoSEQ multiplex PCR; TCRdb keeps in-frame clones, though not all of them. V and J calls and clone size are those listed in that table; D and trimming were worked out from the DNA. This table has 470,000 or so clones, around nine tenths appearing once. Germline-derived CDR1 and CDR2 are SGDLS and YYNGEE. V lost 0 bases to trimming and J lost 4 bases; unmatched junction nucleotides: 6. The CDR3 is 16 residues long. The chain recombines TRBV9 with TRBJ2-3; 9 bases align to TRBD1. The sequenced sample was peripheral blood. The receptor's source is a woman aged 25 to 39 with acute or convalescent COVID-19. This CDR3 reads CASSVDPGQGADTQYF. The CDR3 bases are TGTGCCAGCAGCGTAGACCCGGGACAGGGCGCAGATACGCAGTATTTT. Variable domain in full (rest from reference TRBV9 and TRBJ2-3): DSGVTQTPKHLITATGQRVTLRCSPRSGDLSVYWYQQSLDQGLQFLIQYYNGEERAKGNILERFSAQQFPDLHSELNLSSLELGDSALYFCASSVDPGQGADTQYFGPGTRLTVL.